This T cell receptor beta chain is drawn from a study of circulating tumor DNA in untreated peripheral T-cell lymphoma (dated by TCRdb to the early 2020s). The receptor library was made with the immunoSEQ multiplex PCR assay. TCRdb took over this immuneACCESS table, retaining in-frame rearrangements with V and J assigned. Such tables are incomplete; in checked studies, under half of the missing clones stem from an unresolved V gene, and the remainder is unexplained. The sample yields roughly 7,100 clones; about 80% were counted once. The ten biggest clones cover roughly 28% of the sample. Findings and caveats that apply to the study as a whole: Tumor-specific clonotypes were found in 76% of patients, coming from around 86% of baseline tissues and approximately 65% of baseline serum samples.

To identify tumor-specific TCR clonotypes, tumor tissue taken at baseline, before any treatment, was sequenced. In a trial, the study monitored patients with peripheral T-cell lymphoma who were getting frontline treatment by applying next-generation sequencing to their T-cell receptor sequences. As to this clone: Which antigen it targets is not known. No per-base quality is available; no much larger clone lies one base away.

The TCR was taken from a human donor with peripheral T-cell lymphoma. The specimen sequenced was tumor tissue.

The DNA reads TGTGCCAGTAGTATAGGAGGTCGGGGGGCTTCCGGGGATACGCAGTATTTT. This codes for CASSIGGRGASGDTQYF. The V and J genes are TRBV19 and TRBJ2-3; the D gene is possibly TRBD2, with 7 bases matching. Counted from cysteine to phenylalanine, this CDR3 has 17 amino acids. The read is trimmed to its CDR3 DNA, 51 bases read in frame from base 1. The trim is 1 base for V and 6 bases for J, with a gap of 20 bases between the germline ends. From the germline V gene (reference sequence), CDR1 is LNHDA and CDR2 is SQIVND. Beyond the CDR3, the reference TRBV19 and TRBJ2-3 genes provide the residues; the full variable domain reads: DGGITQSPKYLFRKEGQNVTLSCEQNLNHDAMYWYRQDPGQGLRLIYYSQIVNDFQKGDIAEGYSVSREKKESFPLTVTSAQKNPTAFYLCASSIGGRGASGDTQYFGPGTRLTVL.